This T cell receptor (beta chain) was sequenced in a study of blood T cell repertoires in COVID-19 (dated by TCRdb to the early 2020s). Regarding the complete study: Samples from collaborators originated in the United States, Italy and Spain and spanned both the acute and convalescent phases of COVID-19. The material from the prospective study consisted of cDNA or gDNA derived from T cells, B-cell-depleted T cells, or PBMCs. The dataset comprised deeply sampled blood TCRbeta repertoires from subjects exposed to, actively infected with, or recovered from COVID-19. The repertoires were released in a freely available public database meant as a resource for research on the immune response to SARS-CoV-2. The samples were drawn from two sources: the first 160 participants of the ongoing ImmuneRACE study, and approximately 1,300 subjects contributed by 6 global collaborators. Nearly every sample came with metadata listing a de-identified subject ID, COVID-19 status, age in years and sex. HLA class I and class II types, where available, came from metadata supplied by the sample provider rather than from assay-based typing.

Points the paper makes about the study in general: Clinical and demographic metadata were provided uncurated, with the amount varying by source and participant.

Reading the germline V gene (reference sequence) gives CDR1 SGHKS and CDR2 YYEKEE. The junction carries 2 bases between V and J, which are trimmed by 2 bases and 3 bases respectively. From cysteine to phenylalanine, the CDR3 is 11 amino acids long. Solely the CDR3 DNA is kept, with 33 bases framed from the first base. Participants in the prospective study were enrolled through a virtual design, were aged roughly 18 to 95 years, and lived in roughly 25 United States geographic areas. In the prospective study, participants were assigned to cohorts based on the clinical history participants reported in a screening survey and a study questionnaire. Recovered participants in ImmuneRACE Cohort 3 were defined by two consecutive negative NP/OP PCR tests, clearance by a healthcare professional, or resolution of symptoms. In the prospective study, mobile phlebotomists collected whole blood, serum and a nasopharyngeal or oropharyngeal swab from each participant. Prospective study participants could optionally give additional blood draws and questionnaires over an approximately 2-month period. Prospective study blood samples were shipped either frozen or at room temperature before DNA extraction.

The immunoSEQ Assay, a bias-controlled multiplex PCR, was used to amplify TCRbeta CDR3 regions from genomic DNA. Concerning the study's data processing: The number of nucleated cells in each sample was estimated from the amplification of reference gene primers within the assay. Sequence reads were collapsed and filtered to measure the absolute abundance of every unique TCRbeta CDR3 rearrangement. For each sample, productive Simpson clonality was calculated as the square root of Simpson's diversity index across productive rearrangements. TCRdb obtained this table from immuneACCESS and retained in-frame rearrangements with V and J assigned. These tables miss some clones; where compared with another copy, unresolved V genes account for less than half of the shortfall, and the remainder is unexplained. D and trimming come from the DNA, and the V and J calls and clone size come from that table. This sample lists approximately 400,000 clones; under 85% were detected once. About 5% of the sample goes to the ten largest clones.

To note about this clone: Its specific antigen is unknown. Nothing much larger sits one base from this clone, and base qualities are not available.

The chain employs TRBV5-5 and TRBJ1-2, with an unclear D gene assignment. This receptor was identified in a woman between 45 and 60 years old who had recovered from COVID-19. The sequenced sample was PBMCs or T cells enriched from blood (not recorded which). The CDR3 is CASSFDYGYTF. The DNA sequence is TGTGCCAGCAGCTTCGACTATGGCTACACCTTC.